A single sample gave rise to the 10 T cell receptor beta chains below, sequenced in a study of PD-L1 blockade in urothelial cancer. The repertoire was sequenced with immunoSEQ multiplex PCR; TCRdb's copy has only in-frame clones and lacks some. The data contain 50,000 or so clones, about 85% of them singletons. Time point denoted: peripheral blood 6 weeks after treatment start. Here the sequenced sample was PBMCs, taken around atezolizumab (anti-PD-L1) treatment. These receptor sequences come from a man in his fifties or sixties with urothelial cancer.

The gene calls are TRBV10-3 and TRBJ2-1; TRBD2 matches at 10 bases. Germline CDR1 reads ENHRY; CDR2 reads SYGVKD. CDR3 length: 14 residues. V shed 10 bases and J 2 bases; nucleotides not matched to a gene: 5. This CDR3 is CASIAGGAYNEQFF. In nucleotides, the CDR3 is TGTGCCAGCATAGCGGGAGGCGCCTACAATGAGCAGTTCTTC.

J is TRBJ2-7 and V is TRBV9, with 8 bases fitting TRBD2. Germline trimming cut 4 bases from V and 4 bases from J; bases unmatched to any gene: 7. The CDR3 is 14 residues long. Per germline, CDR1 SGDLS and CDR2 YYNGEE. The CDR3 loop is CASSLGLAPYEQYF. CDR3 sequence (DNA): TGTGCCAGCAGCCTTGGACTAGCCCCATACGAGCAGTACTTC.

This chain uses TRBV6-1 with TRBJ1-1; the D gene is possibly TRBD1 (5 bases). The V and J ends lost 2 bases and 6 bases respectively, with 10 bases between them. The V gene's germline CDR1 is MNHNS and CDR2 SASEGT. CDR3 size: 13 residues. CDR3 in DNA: TGTGCCAGCAGTGAACAATGGGGGGCTGAAGCTTTCTTT. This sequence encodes CASSEQWGAEAFF.

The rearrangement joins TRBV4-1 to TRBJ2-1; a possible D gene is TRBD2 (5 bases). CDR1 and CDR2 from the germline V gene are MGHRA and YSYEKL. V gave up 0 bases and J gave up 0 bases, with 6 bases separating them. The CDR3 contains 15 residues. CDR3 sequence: CASSQEGSSYNEQFF. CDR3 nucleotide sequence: TGCGCCAGCAGCCAAGAAGGGAGCTCCTACAATGAGCAGTTCTTC.

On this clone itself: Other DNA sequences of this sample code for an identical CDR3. The CDR3 loop is CASSSGFNQPQHF. CDR3 in DNA: TGTGCCAGCAGTTCAGGCTTCAATCAGCCCCAGCATTTT. V gene TRBV6-5 combines with J gene TRBJ1-5; no clear D. This CDR3 contains 13 residues. Trimming stripped 4 bases from V and 3 bases from J, with 7 bases between. CDR1 is MNHEY, CDR2 SVGAGI, per germline.

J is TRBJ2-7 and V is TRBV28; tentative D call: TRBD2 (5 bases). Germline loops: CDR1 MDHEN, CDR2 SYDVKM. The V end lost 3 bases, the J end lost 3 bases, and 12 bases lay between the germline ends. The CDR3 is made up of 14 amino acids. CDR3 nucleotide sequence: TGTGCCAGCAGTTTCCGGGCCGGGGACTACGAGCAGTACTTC. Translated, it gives CASSFRAGDYEQYF.

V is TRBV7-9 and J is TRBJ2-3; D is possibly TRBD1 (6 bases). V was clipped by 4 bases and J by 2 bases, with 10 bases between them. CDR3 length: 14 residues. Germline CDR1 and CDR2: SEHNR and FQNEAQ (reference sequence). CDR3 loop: CASSSGTTTDTQYF. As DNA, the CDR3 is TGTGCCAGCAGCTCAGGGACAACCACAGATACGCAGTATTTT.

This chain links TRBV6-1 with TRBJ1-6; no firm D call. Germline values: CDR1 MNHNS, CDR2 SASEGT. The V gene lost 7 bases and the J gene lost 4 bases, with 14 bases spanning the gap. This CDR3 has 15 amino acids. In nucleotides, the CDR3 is TGTGCCAGCAACCGGGGATCCACTTATAATTCACCCCTCCACTTT. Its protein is CASNRGSTYNSPLHF.

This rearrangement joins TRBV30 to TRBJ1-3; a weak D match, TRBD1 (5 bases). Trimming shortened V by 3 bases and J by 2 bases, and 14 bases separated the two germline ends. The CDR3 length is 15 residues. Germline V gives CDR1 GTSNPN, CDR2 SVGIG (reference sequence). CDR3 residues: CAWRGFRETGNTIYF. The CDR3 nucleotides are TGTGCCTGGAGAGGATTCAGGGAAACTGGAAACACCATATATTTT.

In DNA, the CDR3 is TGTGCCAGCAGCTCTATCGGAGGTTCTATCTACAATGAGCAGTTCTTC. Its protein is CASSSIGGSIYNEQFF. This chain connects TRBV9 to TRBJ2-1; perhaps TRBD2 as D (5 bases). Per the germline V gene, CDR1 is SGDLS and CDR2 is YYNGEE. This CDR3 has 16 amino acids. With 4 bases removed from V and 3 bases from J, the gap between germline ends came to 17 bases. The whole variable domain, filled in from reference TRBV9 and TRBJ2-1, reads DSGVTQTPKHLITATGQRVTLRCSPRSGDLSVYWYQQSLDQGLQFLIQYYNGEERAKGNILERFSAQQFPDLHSELNLSSLELGDSALYFCASSSIGGSIYNEQFFGPGTRLTVL.